Listed below are T cell receptor beta chains from one sample, sequenced in a study of T cells in Graves' hyperthyroidism and ophthalmopathy. MiXCR, applied by TCRdb to the multiplex PCR reads, yields one record per CDR3 protein. The data show about 690,000 distinct CDR3 sequences, roughly 17% seen once. The sample comprised blood. The receptors shown here come from a man aged 45 to 65 with Graves' hyperthyroidism. The CDR3 runs from the conserved cysteine through the conserved F or W. Clone size, where shown, is once, few, many, or a class for clones that have expanded.

many	TRBV10-3	TRBJ2-1	CAISERQREAPTEQFF
NA	TRBV12-3/TRBV12-4	TRBJ2-2	CASTQRLNTGELFF
NA	TRBV11-1	TRBJ1-1	CASEGGGLSGLNTEAFF
NA	TRBV7-3	TRBJ2-1	CASSSSGRRAPYNEQFF
many	TRBV7-2	TRBJ1-2	CASSLGRTMVYTF
many	TRBV7-9	TRBJ2-3	CASSLGMIGLPGTDTQYF
many	TRBV28	TRBJ2-7	CASSSGQGPSEQYF
NA	TRBV28	TRBJ2-7	CAIKKGGYYEQYF
many	TRBV3-1	TRBJ2-1	CASRMTSGPTYNEQFF
NA	TRBV6-1	TRBJ1-1	CASGNTTTEAFF
few	TRBV7-2	NA	CASSLAGITDTQHF
many	TRBV12-3/TRBV12-4	TRBJ2-7	CASSLAEGSYEQYF
many	TRBV7-9	TRBJ1-4	CASSLTDGGEKLFF
NA	TRBV18	TRBJ1-4	CASSPATGATNEKLFF
few	TRBV29-1	TRBJ2-4	CSAGGGGLTKNIQYF
NA	TRBV19	TRBJ1-6	CATKEVQGSVSPLHF
many	TRBV18	TRBJ2-3	CASTTRGGRTDTQYF
many	TRBV6-1	TRBJ1-3	CASSSDRASGNTIYF
many	TRBV28	TRBJ2-1	CASSFGLPAEQFF